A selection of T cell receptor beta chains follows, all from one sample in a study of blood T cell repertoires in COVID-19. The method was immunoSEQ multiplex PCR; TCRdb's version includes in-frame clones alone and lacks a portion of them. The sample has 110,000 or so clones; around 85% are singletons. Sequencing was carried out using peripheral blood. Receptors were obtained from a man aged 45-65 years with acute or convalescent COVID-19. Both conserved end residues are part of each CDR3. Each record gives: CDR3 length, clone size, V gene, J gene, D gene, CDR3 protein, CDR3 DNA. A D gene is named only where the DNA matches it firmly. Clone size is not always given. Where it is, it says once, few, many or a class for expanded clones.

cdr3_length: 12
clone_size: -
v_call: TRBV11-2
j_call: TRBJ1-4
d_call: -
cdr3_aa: CASSVSNEKLFF
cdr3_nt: TGTGCCAGCAGCGTCAGTAATGAAAAACTGTTTTTT

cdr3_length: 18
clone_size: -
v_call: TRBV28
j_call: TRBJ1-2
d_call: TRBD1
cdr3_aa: CASSWSPRDRGTNYGYTF
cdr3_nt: TGTGCCAGCAGTTGGTCTCCGAGGGACAGGGGGACTAACTATGGCTACACCTTC

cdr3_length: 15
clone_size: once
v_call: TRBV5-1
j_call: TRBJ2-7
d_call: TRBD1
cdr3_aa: CASSFGTGISYEQYF
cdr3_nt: TGCGCCAGCAGCTTCGGGACAGGAATTTCCTACGAGCAGTACTTC

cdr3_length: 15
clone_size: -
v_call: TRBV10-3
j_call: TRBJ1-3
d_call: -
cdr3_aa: CAITGGRAVGNTIYF
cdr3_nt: TGTGCCATCACTGGGGGGAGGGCAGTAGGAAACACCATATATTTT

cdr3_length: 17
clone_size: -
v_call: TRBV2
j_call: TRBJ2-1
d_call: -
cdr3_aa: CASSLEGFRVLYNEQFF
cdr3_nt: TGTGCCAGCAGTTTGGAGGGTTTTCGGGTTTTATACAATGAGCAGTTCTTC

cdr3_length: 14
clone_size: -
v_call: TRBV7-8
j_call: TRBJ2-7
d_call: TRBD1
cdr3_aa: CASSLRDRDHEQYF
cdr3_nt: TGTGCCAGCAGCTTAAGGGACAGGGACCACGAGCAGTACTTC

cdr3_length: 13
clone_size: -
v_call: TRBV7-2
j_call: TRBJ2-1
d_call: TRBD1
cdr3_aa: CASSRQGYSEQFF
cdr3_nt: TGTGCCAGCAGCCGACAGGGTTACAGTGAGCAGTTCTTC

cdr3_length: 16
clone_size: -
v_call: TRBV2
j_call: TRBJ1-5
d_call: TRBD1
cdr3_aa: CASSERRDRGNQPQHF
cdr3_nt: TGTGCCAGCAGTGAAAGGAGGGACAGGGGCAATCAGCCCCAGCATTTT

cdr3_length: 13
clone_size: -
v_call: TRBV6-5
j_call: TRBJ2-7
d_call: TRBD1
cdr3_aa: CATVRGSSYEQYF
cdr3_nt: TGTGCCACCGTCAGGGGGAGCTCCTACGAGCAGTACTTC

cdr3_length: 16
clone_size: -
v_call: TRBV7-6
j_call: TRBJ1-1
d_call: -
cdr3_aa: CASSLKHGREVSEAFF
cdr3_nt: TGTGCCAGCAGCTTAAAGCATGGCAGGGAGGTATCTGAAGCTTTCTTT

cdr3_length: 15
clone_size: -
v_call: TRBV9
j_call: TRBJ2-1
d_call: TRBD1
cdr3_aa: CASSPRQGPYNEQFF
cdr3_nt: TGTGCCAGCAGCCCACGACAGGGTCCCTACAATGAGCAGTTCTTC

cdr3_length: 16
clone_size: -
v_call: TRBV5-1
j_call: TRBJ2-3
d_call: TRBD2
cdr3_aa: CASSLALAASTDTQYF
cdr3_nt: TGCGCCAGCAGCTTGGCACTAGCGGCTAGCACAGATACGCAGTATTTT

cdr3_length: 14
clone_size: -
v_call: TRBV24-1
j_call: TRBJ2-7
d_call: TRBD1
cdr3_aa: CATSDTGQGGEQYF
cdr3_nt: TGTGCCACCAGTGACACAGGACAGGGCGGCGAGCAGTACTTC

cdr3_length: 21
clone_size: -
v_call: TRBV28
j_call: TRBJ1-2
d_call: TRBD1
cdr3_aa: CASSNLTPGTGEGQGIDGYTF
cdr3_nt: TGTGCCAGCAGTAATCTAACCCCTGGGACCGGAGAAGGACAGGGGATTGATGGCTACACCTTC

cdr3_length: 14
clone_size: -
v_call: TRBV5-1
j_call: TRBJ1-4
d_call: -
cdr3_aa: CASSFDTPNEKLFF
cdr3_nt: TGCGCCAGCAGCTTCGACACGCCTAATGAAAAACTGTTTTTT

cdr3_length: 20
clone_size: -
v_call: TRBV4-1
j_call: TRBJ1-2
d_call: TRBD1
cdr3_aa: CASSQDLGGTGGVSNYGYTF
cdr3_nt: TGCGCCAGCAGCCAAGATCTGGGTGGGACAGGGGGCGTCTCAAACTATGGCTACACCTTC

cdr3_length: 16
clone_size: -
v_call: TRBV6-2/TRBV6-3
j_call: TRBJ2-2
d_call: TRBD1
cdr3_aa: CASSTGGQGNTGELFF
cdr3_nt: TGTGCCAGCAGTACAGGAGGACAGGGGAACACCGGGGAGCTGTTTTTT

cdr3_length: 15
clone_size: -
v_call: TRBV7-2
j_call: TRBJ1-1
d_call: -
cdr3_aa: CASSLQADMNTEAFF
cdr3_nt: TGTGCCAGCAGCTTACAGGCAGACATGAACACTGAAGCTTTCTTT

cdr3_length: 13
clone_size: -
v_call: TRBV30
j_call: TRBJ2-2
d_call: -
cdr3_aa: CAWSARETGELFF
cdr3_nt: TGTGCCTGGAGTGCCCGGGAGACCGGGGAGCTGTTTTTT

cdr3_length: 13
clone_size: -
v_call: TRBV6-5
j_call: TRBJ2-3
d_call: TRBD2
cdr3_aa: CASTRAGGYTQYF
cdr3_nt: TGTGCCAGCACCAGGGCGGGAGGGTATACGCAGTATTTT

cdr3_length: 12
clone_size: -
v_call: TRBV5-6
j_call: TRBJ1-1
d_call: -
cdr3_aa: CASSRGGTEAFF
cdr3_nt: TGTGCCAGCAGCCGCGGGGGCACTGAAGCTTTCTTT

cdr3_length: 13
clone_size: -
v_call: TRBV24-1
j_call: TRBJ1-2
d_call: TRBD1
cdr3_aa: CATSGGQNYGYTF
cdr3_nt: TGTGCCACCAGTGGGGGACAGAACTATGGCTACACCTTC

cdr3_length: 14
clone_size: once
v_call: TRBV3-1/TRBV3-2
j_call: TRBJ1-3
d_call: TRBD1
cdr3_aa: CASSQSGQAYTIYF
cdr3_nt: TGTGCCAGCAGCCAATCTGGACAGGCCTACACCATATATTTT

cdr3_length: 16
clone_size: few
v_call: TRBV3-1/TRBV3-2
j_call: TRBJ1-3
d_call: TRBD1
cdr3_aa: CASSQASRGPAGTIYF
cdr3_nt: TGTGCCAGCAGCCAAGCCTCCAGGGGGCCGGCTGGCACCATATATTTT

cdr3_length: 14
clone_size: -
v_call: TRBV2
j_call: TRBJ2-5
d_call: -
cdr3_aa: CASRGRQVQETQYF
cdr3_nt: TGTGCCAGCAGGGGACGACAGGTTCAAGAGACCCAGTACTTC

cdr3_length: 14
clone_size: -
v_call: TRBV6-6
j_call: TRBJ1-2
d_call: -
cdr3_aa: CASSYLGQFYGYTF
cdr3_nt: TGTGCCAGCAGTTACCTTGGACAGTTCTATGGCTACACCTTC

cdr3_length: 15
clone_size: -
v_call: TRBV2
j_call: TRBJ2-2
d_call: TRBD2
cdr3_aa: CASSPGLGWSGELFF
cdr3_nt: TGTGCCAGCAGTCCGGGACTAGGTTGGTCCGGGGAGCTGTTTTTT